Below, 19 T cell receptor beta chains from the same sample are listed, as sequenced in a study of radiotherapy plus CTLA-4 blockade in lung cancer (dated by TCRdb to between 2017 and 2018). Libraries were built with the immunoSEQ multiplex PCR assay. The table comes from immuneACCESS by way of TCRdb, which keeps in-frame sequences with V and J called. Part of the clones is missing from these tables; in studies checked, under half for an unresolved V gene and the rest for unknown reasons. The sample table lists tens of thousands of clones, 72% of them with a count of one. The ten largest clonotypes hold approximately 10% of the sample. Sequencing used peripheral blood, obtained from a patient treated with radiotherapy plus ipilimumab. Every receptor here comes from a human donor with non-small cell lung cancer who had stable disease on radiotherapy plus ipilimumab.

This clone has more than one count but fewer than ten. This chain links TRBV11-3 with TRBJ2-1; 11 bases align to TRBD1. J was trimmed by 0 bases and V by 1 base; bases with no gene match: 5. This CDR3 is 18 amino acids long. Germline values: CDR1 SGHNT, CDR2 YENEEA. The CDR3 DNA follows: TGTGCCAGCAGCTTAGGGGGGGGACAGGGGGGCTCCTACAATGAGCAGTTCTTC. It codes for CASSLGGGQGGSYNEQFF.

In this sample, this clone turned up a few times. The CDR3, as DNA: TGTGCCAGCAGCCTATCAGGGACTGTCTACGAGCAGTACTTC. Translated, it gives CASSLSGTVYEQYF. The V and J genes are TRBV5-4 and TRBJ2-7; a weak D match, TRBD2 (6 bases). The CDR3 has 14 residues. Trimming took 4 bases from V and 3 from J, leaving 14 bases between them. Germline V gene data show CDR1 as SGHNT and CDR2 as YYREEE (reference sequence). Full variable domain (missing parts from reference TRBV5-4 and TRBJ2-7): ETGVTQSPTHLIKTRGQQVTLRCSSQSGHNTVSWYQQALGQGPQFIFQYYREEENGRGNFPPRFSGLQFPNYSSELNVNALELDDSALYLCASSLSGTVYEQYFGPGTRLTVT.

This clone was observed a few times. The chain is built from TRBV27 and TRBJ1-5; TRBD1 aligns across 7 bases. Germline V CDR1 and CDR2: MNHEY, SMNVEV (reference sequence). CDR3 length: 16 amino acids. The J segment lost 6 bases and the V segment lost 5 bases, leaving 13 bases of the junction unmatched. CDR3: CASSPDRVRGVQPQHF. DNA for the CDR3: TGTGCCAGCAGTCCCGACAGGGTTCGAGGGGTTCAGCCCCAGCATTTT.

The chain recombines TRBV5-4 with TRBJ1-2, with D possibly being TRBD1 (5 bases). V gave up 5 bases and J gave up 4 bases, with 9 bases separating them. CDR1 and CDR2 from the germline V gene are SGHNT and YYREEE (reference sequence). The CDR3 consists of 12 residues. The CDR3 bases are TGTGCCAGCAGAGGGGTTTCCTATGGCTACACCTTC. Translation: CASRGVSYGYTF.

This clone has just a few counts. V gene TRBV4-1 combines with J gene TRBJ1-1, with 11 bases matching TRBD1. Germline CDR1 reads MGHRA; CDR2 reads YSYEKL. CDR3 length: 14 residues. Trimming at V came to 4 bases and at J to 8 bases, leaving 6 bases not matched to a gene. CDR3 in amino acids: CASSLGQGAREAFF. CDR3 nucleotide sequence: TGCGCCAGCAGCCTAGGACAGGGGGCAAGGGAAGCTTTCTTT.

This clone is a singleton in its sample. The chain employs TRBV2 and TRBJ1-2; 10 bases are a match to TRBD1. The CDR3 is made up of 14 amino acids. CDR1 SNHLY and CDR2 FYNNEI come from the germline V gene. The ends lost 10 bases at V and 6 bases at J; junction bases unmatched: 11. This chain's CDR3 is CANQWDRGSNGYTF. Written as DNA, the CDR3 is TGTGCCAACCAATGGGACAGGGGCTCGAATGGCTACACCTTC.

The rearrangement joins TRBV7-6 to TRBJ1-5, with 7 positions matching TRBD1. Unmatched junction bases numbered 11, after V lost 5 bases and J lost 4 bases. In germline, CDR1 is SGHVS, CDR2 FNYEAQ. CDR3 length: 16 amino acids. The CDR3 nucleotides are TGTGCCAGCAGCCAAGGGGGCAGGGTTGGAAATCAGCCCCAGCATTTT. Translation gives CASSQGGRVGNQPQHF.

This chain connects TRBV2 to TRBJ2-2; perhaps TRBD1 as D (5 bases). The CDR3 covers 13 residues. Germline V gene sequence: CDR1 SNHLY, CDR2 FYNNEI. Trimming took 8 bases from V and 7 from J, leaving 14 bases between them. The CDR3 DNA follows: TGTGCCAGCCGAGAAAGGGGAAACGGGGAGCTGTTTTTT. It is translated as CASRERGNGELFF.

J is TRBJ1-5 and V is TRBV18; D remains ambiguous. In germline, CDR1 is KGHSH, CDR2 LQKENI. The ends were cut back, 2 bases at V and 0 bases at J, with 26 bases in the middle. The CDR3 covers 21 residues. The CDR3 sequence is CASSPDMRVEGHRYSNQPQHF. CDR3 nucleotides: TGTGCCAGCTCACCAGATATGCGGGTTGAGGGCCACCGCTATAGCAATCAGCCCCAGCATTTT.

This clone was counted many times. The chain couples TRBV30 to TRBJ1-1, with D possibly TRBD1 on 5 matching bases. The CDR3 totals 15 residues. Deletions cut 5 bases from V and 0 bases from J, with 16 bases between. From germline, CDR1 is GTSNPN and CDR2 SVGIG (reference sequence). The CDR3 DNA follows: TGTGCCTGGGTGGCTTGGGGCGGACTGAACACTGAAGCTTTCTTT. Residues: CAWVAWGGLNTEAFF. The complete variable domain, with remaining parts taken from reference TRBV30 and TRBJ1-1, reads SQTIHQWPATLVQPVGSPLSLECTVEGTSNPNLYWYRQAAGRGLQLLFYSVGIGQISSEVPQNLSASRPQDRQFILSSKKLLLSDSGFYLCAWVAWGGLNTEAFFGQGTRLTVV.

This sequence joins TRBV10-3 and TRBJ1-1; 8 bases fit TRBD1. Trimming cost V 6 bases and J 6 bases; bases outside gene matches: 6. The germline V gene encodes CDR1 ENHRY and CDR2 SYGVKD. CDR3 length equals 13 residues. CDR3 nucleotides: TGTGCCATCAGCCACAGGGGGTGGTCTGAAGCTTTCTTT. As protein: CAISHRGWSEAFF.

The chain links TRBV4-2 to TRBJ2-2; 8 positions agree with TRBD1. Germline CDR1 is LGHNA and CDR2 is YNFKEQ. This CDR3 comprises 15 residues. The V and J ends lost 4 bases and 2 bases, in that order; junction bases with no gene match: 3. In DNA, the CDR3 is TGTGCCAGCAGCCCGACAGGGGTTAACACCGGGGAGCTGTTTTTT. Protein sequence: CASSPTGVNTGELFF.

The CDR3 loop is CASSLNPSGVKVQHF. Here the CDR3 DNA reads TGTGCCAGCAGCTTAAACCCCTCCGGGGTCAAAGTCCAGCATTTT. The rearrangement uses TRBV5-5 and TRBJ1-5; D gene unclear. The V and J ends lost 2 bases and 12 bases respectively, with 21 bases between them. Per germline, CDR1 SGHKS and CDR2 YYEKEE (reference sequence). There are 15 residues in the CDR3.

This chain connects TRBV7-2 to TRBJ1-2; 8 positions agree with TRBD1. With 5 bases clipped from V and 4 bases from J, the junction kept 3 bases outside the gene matches. CDR3 size: 13 residues. Per germline, CDR1 SGHTA and CDR2 FQGNSA. The CDR3 region has the DNA TGTGCCAGCAGCACCGGGACAGGCTATGGCTACACCTTC. Residues: CASSTGTGYGYTF.

The chain is built from TRBV10-3 and TRBJ2-5, with TRBD2 matching over 13 bases. CDR1 and CDR2 from the germline V gene are ENHRY and SYGVKD. The CDR3 is 17 residues long. Trimming at V came to 10 bases and at J to 5 bases, leaving 16 bases not matched to a gene. This chain's CDR3 is CATSDGTSGTPWETQYF. The CDR3 coding sequence is TGTGCCACTTCGGATGGGACTAGCGGGACCCCCTGGGAGACCCAGTACTTC.

V and J are TRBV18 and TRBJ2-5; D unresolved. This CDR3 has 13 amino acids. V was shortened by 3 bases and J by 3 bases, with 8 bases between the two germline ends. Per the germline V gene, CDR1 is KGHSH and CDR2 is LQKENI. DNA for the CDR3: TGTGCCAGCTCACCTAATAAAAAAGAGACCCAGTACTTC. Translated: CASSPNKKETQYF.

The rearrangement joins TRBV4-2 to TRBJ2-7; D possibly corresponds to TRBD2 (5 bases). The length of the CDR3 is 12 residues. Trimming cost V 6 bases and J 3 bases, with 9 bases left between them. The germline V gene has CDR1 LGHNA and CDR2 YNFKEQ. CDR3 DNA: TGTGCCAGCAGTTACGGGAACTACGAGCAGTACTTC. It yields the protein CASSYGNYEQYF.

This chain links TRBV11-3 with TRBJ1-1; no clear D. V was clipped by 5 bases and J by 5 bases, with 9 bases between them. Germline values: CDR1 SGHNT, CDR2 YENEEA. The CDR3 extends over 12 amino acids. The chain's CDR3 is CASSLRETEAFF. CDR3 nucleotides: TGTGCCAGCAGCCTCCGGGAGACTGAAGCTTTCTTT.

This chain uses TRBV11-2 with TRBJ1-6; the D is unclear. Per germline, CDR1 SGHAT and CDR2 FQNNGV. The CDR3 is made up of 19 amino acids. V gave up 0 bases and J gave up 6 bases, with 21 bases separating them. CDR3 sequence reads: CASSLEPPQFITSNSPLHF. The CDR3 DNA sequence: TGTGCCAGCAGCTTAGAACCCCCCCAGTTTATCACAAGTAATTCACCCCTCCACTTT.